This T cell receptor (beta chain) was retrieved from a study of vaccination and CD4 T cells after COVID-19. Study at large: The convalescent population consisted of six males and four females, two of whom were of Hispanic ethnicity.

CDR1 is MNHEY and CDR2 is SVGEGT in the germline V gene. This CDR3 has 15 amino acids. The V gene lost 3 bases and the J gene lost 5 bases, with 16 bases spanning the gap. As for this clonotype: What it recognizes is unknown.

Treatment defined: approximately 9-day PBMC culture with coronavirus spike peptide pools or control peptides (ViraFEST assay). Sequenced with the Oncomine TCR Beta short-read assay was DNA taken from cultured CD4+ T cells. MiXCR, applied by TCRdb to the PCR reads, yields one record per CDR3 protein. The sample contains approximately 10,000 distinct CDR3 sequences, roughly 56% of which appear only once. The rearrangement links TRBV6-2 or TRBV6-3 to TRBJ2-5; the D gene could be TRBD1 or TRBD2 (5 bases each). Sample: CD4+ T cells from blood, cultured in vitro. This TCR was recovered from a human donor who had recovered from COVID-19. The CDR3, as DNA: TGTGCCAGCAGTTATGGTGGGACCTTCCGGGAGACCCAGTACTTC. Translating gives CASSYGGTFRETQYF.